These 17 T cell receptor beta chains originate from one sample sequenced in a study of regulatory T cells in long-lasting Graves disease. Construction of TCR beta libraries relied on iRepertoire HTBI primers and on Arm-PCR targeting CDR3 regions. One entry per CDR3 protein results from TCRdb running MiXCR on the multiplex PCR reads. The sample has about 210,000 distinct CDR3 sequences; around 19% are singletons. Regarding time point: newly diagnosed GD, antithyroid drugs for less than 3 months. The TCR library used RNA extracted from PBMCs. These records were also assigned to another study, of T cells in Graves' hyperthyroidism and ophthalmopathy.

This material consisted of peripheral blood mononuclear cells (PBMCs), taken at new diagnosis, from a patient treated with antithyroid drugs. These TCRs come from a young woman with Graves disease.

This clonotype was detected only a few times. The gene calls are TRBV9 and TRBJ1-4; TRBD1 is a possible D gene (5 bases). Trimming shortened V by 4 bases and J by 4 bases, and 23 bases separated the two germline ends. The CDR3 totals 18 residues. Germline CDR1 and CDR2: SGDLS and YYNGEE. DNA for the CDR3: TGTGCCAGCAGCTTACAACCCGACACCCGGGGCCGTAATGAAAAACTGTTTTTT. It codes for CASSLQPDTRGRNEKLFF.

The table lists this clonotype with many counts. The rearrangement uses TRBV6-2 or TRBV6-3 and TRBJ1-4; TRBD1 matches 8 bases. Germline CDR1 and CDR2: MNHEY and SVGEGT. This CDR3 comprises 16 residues. V trimming: 6 bases; J trimming: 4 bases; junction bases outside the gene matches: 10. The CDR3 nucleotides are TGTGCCAGCAGCGCCGCCAGGGGGCGGGGTAATGAAAAACTGTTTTTT. Amino acid sequence: CASSAARGRGNEKLFF.

This clonotype came up many times. The rearrangement links TRBV7-2 to TRBJ2-3, with 12 bases matching TRBD2. V lost 1 base and J lost 8; bases outside the gene matches: 10. Germline V CDR1 and CDR2: SGHTA, FQGNSA. The CDR3 runs 17 residues. The CDR3 DNA reads TGTGCCAGCAGCTTAGGACTAGCGGGGGTGCGAACGGGTACGCAGTATTTT. This sequence encodes CASSLGLAGVRTGTQYF. Variable domain in full (rest from reference TRBV7-2 and TRBJ2-3): GAGVSQSPSNKVTEKGKDVELRCDPISGHTALYWYRQSLGQGLEFLIYFQGNSAPDKSGLPSDRFSAERTGGSVSTLTIQRTQQEDSAVYLCASSLGLAGVRTGTQYFGPGTRLTVL.

V usage is TRBV9 and J usage is TRBJ2-2, with D tentatively TRBD2 (5 bases). V was pared by 0 bases and J by 2 bases, with 11 bases between. The CDR3 is 16 amino acids. The germline V gene encodes CDR1 SGDLS and CDR2 YYNGEE. CDR3: CASSVDLLANTGELFF. In DNA form, the CDR3 reads TGTGCCAGCAGCGTAGATCTCCTAGCTAACACCGGGGAGCTGTTTTTT.

Note on this clonotype: This CDR3 fails to terminate in the conserved phenylalanine or tryptophan, so it likely reflects a read error. The chain combines TRBV5-1 with TRBJ1-1; 9 bases align to TRBD1. Per germline, CDR1 SGHRS and CDR2 YFSETQ. With V trimmed by 4 bases and J by 6 bases, 4 bases remained unmatched. The CDR3 runs to 13 residues. DNA of the CDR3: TGCGCCAGCAGCGCGGACAGGGGTGCTGAAGCTTTCCTT. Its translation is CASSADRGAEAFL.

V gene TRBV19 combines with J gene TRBJ2-7; 9 bases are a match to TRBD1. CDR3 length equals 16 residues. J lost 0 bases, V lost 6 bases, and 9 bases had no gene match. Per the germline V gene, CDR1 is LNHDA and CDR2 is SQIVND (reference sequence). CDR3 DNA sequence: TGTGCCAGTAGCCCAAGGACAGGGGAGAGCTCCTACGAGCAGTACTTC. Protein product: CASSPRTGESSYEQYF.

This clonotype was seen a few times. Because the CDR3 is missing its conserved closing phenylalanine or tryptophan, this is likely a read error. The V gene is TRBV20-1, the J gene TRBJ1-5; D possibly corresponds to TRBD1 (5 bases). Trimming removed 0 bases from V and 1 base from J, with 16 bases in between. From germline, CDR1 is DFQATT and CDR2 SNEGSKA (reference sequence). The CDR3 totals 17 residues. The CDR3 sequence is CSAREGQGRRSNQPQHL. CDR3 sequence (DNA): TGCAGTGCTAGAGAGGGGCAGGGTCGAAGAAGCAATCAGCCCCAGCATCTT.

Ten or more counts support this clonotype. The chain uses TRBV18 and TRBJ1-1; D is unclear. Trimming took off 2 bases at V and 1 base at J, with 11 bases between the two ends. Per germline, CDR1 KGHSH and CDR2 LQKENI. CDR3 size: 15 residues. Here the CDR3 DNA reads TGTGCCAGCTCACCAAGTACGGGCCAGAACACTGAAGCTTTCTTT. Its protein is CASSPSTGQNTEAFF. Full variable domain (remainder filled in from reference TRBV18 and TRBJ1-1): NAGVMQNPRHLVRRRGQEARLRCSPMKGHSHVYWYRQLPEEGLKFMVYLQKENIIDESGMPKERFSAEFPKEGPSILRIQQVVRGDSAAYFCASSPSTGQNTEAFFGQGTRLTVV.

In its sample, this clonotype was seen a few times. This may arise from a read error, as a much more abundant clone is one base away. This sequence joins TRBV6-2 or TRBV6-3 and TRBJ1-3; perhaps TRBD1 as D (5 bases). Germline V lookup: CDR1 MNHEY, CDR2 SVGEGT. The CDR3 loop spans 16 amino acids. V lost 0 bases and J lost 6, with 15 bases in between. This chain's CDR3 is CASSYSRGLSENTIYF. CDR3 nucleotides: TGTGCCAGCAGTTACTCTAGGGGCCTTTCCGAAAACACCATATATTTT.

This clonotype has at least ten counts. The chain carries TRBV28 and TRBJ1-3; TRBD1 aligns across 8 bases. Germline loops: CDR1 MDHEN, CDR2 SYDVKM. The V segment lost 2 bases and the J segment 6 bases; nucleotides outside the gene matches: 6. This CDR3 comprises 15 residues. The CDR3 region has the DNA TGTGCCAGCAGTTTAAGGACAGGGAGAGTAAACACCATATATTTT. Translating gives CASSLRTGRVNTIYF.

In its sample, this clonotype was seen many times. This rearrangement joins TRBV20-1 to TRBJ2-3, with D possibly being TRBD2 (6 bases). The germline gives CDR1 DFQATT, CDR2 SNEGSKA (reference sequence). V shed 1 base and J shed 6 bases, with 14 bases lying between them. The CDR3 sequence is 14 residues long. DNA for the CDR3: TGCAGTGCTAGAGTACCGGGAGTTGGGGATACGCAGTATTTT. Translated, it gives CSARVPGVGDTQYF.

The chain combines TRBV20-1 with TRBJ1-5; D is unresolved. The CDR3 runs 13 residues. V was pared by 6 bases and J by 1 base, with 10 bases between. Germline CDR1 and CDR2: DFQATT and SNEGSKA (reference sequence). The CDR3, as DNA: TGCAGTGCCATAGGTACCAGCAATCAGCCCCAGCATTTT. Protein sequence: CSAIGTSNQPQHF.

This clonotype was observed at least ten times. The chain joins TRBV20-1 to TRBJ2-1; 7 nucleotides align to TRBD2. Germline V gives CDR1 DFQATT, CDR2 SNEGSKA (reference sequence). The CDR3 consists of 13 residues. The CDR3 is CRAASGTYNEQFF. For the CDR3, the DNA is TGCAGGGCTGCTAGCGGAACCTACAATGAGCAGTTCTTC.

This clonotype was counted at least ten times. The rearrangement links TRBV18 to TRBJ2-7, with D possibly being TRBD1 (6 bases). Germline V lookup: CDR1 KGHSH, CDR2 LQKENI. The V end lost 5 bases, the J end lost 2 bases, and 7 bases lay between the germline ends. This CDR3 has 12 residues. CDR3 loop: CASSTGTYEQYF. The CDR3 coding sequence is TGTGCCAGCTCAACAGGGACCTACGAGCAGTACTTC. The whole variable domain, remainder taken from reference TRBV18 and TRBJ2-7, is NAGVMQNPRHLVRRRGQEARLRCSPMKGHSHVYWYRQLPEEGLKFMVYLQKENIIDESGMPKERFSAEFPKEGPSILRIQQVVRGDSAAYFCASSTGTYEQYFGPGTRLTVT.

In its sample, this clonotype was seen many times. V and J are TRBV18 and TRBJ1-3; 8 bases align to TRBD1. Germline V gives CDR1 KGHSH, CDR2 LQKENI. The CDR3 is 15 residues long. With 3 bases clipped from V and 7 bases from J, the junction kept 8 bases outside the gene matches. CDR3 amino acids: CASSPGTGQRNTIYF. CDR3 nucleotides: TGTGCCAGCTCACCCGGGACAGGCCAACGGAACACCATATATTTT.

The gene calls are TRBV9 and TRBJ1-3; D is perhaps TRBD1 (6 bases). V was pared by 0 bases and J by 0 bases, with 13 bases between. The V gene's germline CDR1 is SGDLS and CDR2 YYNGEE. There are 17 residues in the CDR3. The CDR3 DNA reads TGTGCCAGCAGCGTAGGGCCTACAGGGAGCTCTGGAAACACCATATATTTT. This gives the protein CASSVGPTGSSGNTIYF.

In its sample, this clonotype was seen many times. The chain is built from TRBV6-2 or TRBV6-3 and TRBJ1-1; D gene unclear. The CDR3 loop spans 15 amino acids. Trimming stripped 6 bases from V and 1 base from J, with 15 bases between. Germline values: CDR1 MNHEY, CDR2 SVGEGT. CDR3 in amino acids: CASRQHITPNTEAFF. For the CDR3, the DNA is TGTGCCAGCAGACAACACATAACACCGAACACTGAAGCTTTCTTT.